These 27 T cell receptor beta chains came from one sample sequenced in a study of PD-L1 blockade in urothelial cancer. Data came from immunoSEQ multiplex PCR; TCRdb stores just in-frame clones and leaves some out. The profile covers some 97,000 clones, with roughly nine tenths appearing a single time and approximately 1% taken by the ten largest. Here the sequenced sample was PBMCs, taken around atezolizumab (anti-PD-L1) treatment. These receptors were obtained from a woman older than 75 with urothelial cancer.

This clone appeared a single time. V usage is TRBV10-3 and J usage is TRBJ2-7; D unclear. Looked up from germline, CDR1 is ENHRY and CDR2 is SYGVKD. This CDR3 is 13 amino acids long. With 3 bases removed from V and 0 bases from J, the gap between germline ends came to 6 bases. CDR3 sequence: CAISDSSSYEQYF. The CDR3 DNA reads TGTGCCATCAGTGACTCGAGCTCCTACGAGCAGTACTTC.

The V call is TRBV20-1, the J call TRBJ2-5, with D unresolved. Between the trimmed V and J ends, which lost 5 bases and 3 bases, there was a span of 4 bases. The CDR3 totals 10 residues. Germline assignment: CDR1 DFQATT and CDR2 SNEGSKA (reference sequence). Here the CDR3 reads CSADKETQYF. The CDR3 DNA reads as TGCAGTGCTGACAAAGAGACCCAGTACTTC.

This clone showed up just a few times. The chain joins TRBV28 to TRBJ1-1; the match to TRBD1 covers 7 bases. This CDR3 comprises 15 residues. V shed 3 bases and J 4 bases; nucleotides not matched to a gene: 8. Per the germline V gene, CDR1 is MDHEN and CDR2 is SYDVKM. The DNA for the CDR3 is TGTGCCAGCAGTTTCCCGGGACAGATGACCACTGAAGCTTTCTTT. It codes for CASSFPGQMTTEAFF. The entire variable domain, with the rest obtained from reference TRBV28 and TRBJ1-1, is as follows: DVKVTQSSRYLVKRTGEKVFLECVQDMDHENMFWYRQDPGLGLRLIYFSYDVKMKEKGDIPEGYSVSREKKERFSLILESASTNQTSMYLCASSFPGQMTTEAFFGQGTRLTVV.

V and J are TRBV7-9 and TRBJ2-7; maybe TRBD2 (5 bases). CDR3 size: 14 residues. Germline V gene sequence: CDR1 SEHNR, CDR2 FQNEAQ (reference sequence). Trimming removed 0 bases at V and 5 bases at J, with 11 bases between. The CDR3 DNA follows: TGTGCCAGCAGCTTAGCGCTGAGGGTCCACGAGCAGTACTTC. Protein sequence: CASSLALRVHEQYF.

V gene TRBV18 combines with J gene TRBJ1-2, with 12 bases matching TRBD1. Trimming at V came to 0 bases and at J to 4 bases, leaving 6 bases not matched to a gene. Germline values: CDR1 KGHSH, CDR2 LQKENI. This CDR3 comprises 17 residues. The CDR3 DNA sequence: TGTGCCAGCTCACCACCGGGACAGGGGGCCGGGATCTATGGCTACACCTTC. Its translation is CASSPPGQGAGIYGYTF.

The chain has TRBV2 and TRBJ2-3; 12 bases agree with TRBD1. V dropped 6 bases and J dropped 5; count of bases not matched to a gene: 6. CDR1 and CDR2 (germline): SNHLY, FYNNEI. The CDR3 contains 15 residues. This chain's CDR3 is CASRKGQGAGDTQYF. Written as DNA, the CDR3 is TGTGCCAGCAGGAAGGGACAGGGGGCGGGAGATACGCAGTATTTT.

This chain joins TRBV5-4 and TRBJ1-1; 7 bases match TRBD1. The CDR3 contains 13 residues. Germline V gives CDR1 SGHNT, CDR2 YYREEE (reference sequence). With 3 bases clipped from V and 8 bases from J, the junction kept 7 bases outside the gene matches. For the CDR3, the DNA is TGTGCCAGCAGCTCGGGACAGAACCTCGAAGCTTTCTTT. Protein sequence: CASSSGQNLEAFF.

This chain links TRBV28 with TRBJ1-5; D remains ambiguous. CDR3 length equals 13 residues. V lost 6 bases, J lost 2 bases, and 8 bases lay in between. Per germline, CDR1 MDHEN and CDR2 SYDVKM. CDR3 sequence (DNA): TGTGCCAGCAGAAAAGCGGGCAATCAGCCCCAGCATTTT. Residues: CASRKAGNQPQHF.

The V gene is TRBV5-1, the J gene TRBJ1-2; a weak D match, TRBD1 (6 bases). V was cut by 1 base and J by 8 bases, with 21 bases left in between. CDR3 size: 16 residues. Germline lookup yields CDR1 SGHRS and CDR2 YFSETQ. In DNA, the CDR3 is TGCGCCAGCAGCTTGAGTAATCCGGGGCACCAGGGGGGCTACACCTTC. Amino acid sequence: CASSLSNPGHQGGYTF.

The chain joins TRBV6-6 to TRBJ1-5; D possibly corresponds to TRBD1 (5 bases). Trimming cost V 5 bases and J 9 bases, with 17 bases left between them. The CDR3 extends over 14 amino acids. Germline V gene data show CDR1 as MNHNY and CDR2 as SVGAGI (reference sequence). CDR3 DNA: TGTGCCAGCAGTACCTCCGCCCGCGGGGGGCCCCAGCATTTT. It translates to CASSTSARGGPQHF.

This chain joins TRBV6-5 and TRBJ2-7, with D possibly matching TRBD1 (6 bases). The CDR3 length is 14 residues. Trimming stripped 6 bases from V and 4 bases from J, with 16 bases between. Per germline, CDR1 MNHEY and CDR2 SVGAGI. CDR3 region: CASRPGQSWYEQYF. CDR3 nucleotide sequence: TGTGCCAGCAGACCGGGACAAAGTTGGTACGAGCAGTACTTC.

The chain carries TRBV5-6 and TRBJ2-1; D call uncertain. Between the trimmed V and J ends, which lost 0 bases and 7 bases, there was a span of 20 bases. This CDR3 contains 17 residues. Germline-derived CDR1 and CDR2 are SGHDT and YYEEEE. The CDR3 DNA follows: TGTGCCAGCAGCTTGGAACGTCGAGTTAATAGTAAGAATGAGCAGTTCTTC. This encodes CASSLERRVNSKNEQFF.

The rearrangement joins TRBV6-1 to TRBJ2-2, with a possible D match to TRBD2 (5 bases). V lost 6 bases and J lost 0, with 8 bases in between. Looked up from germline, CDR1 is MNHNS and CDR2 is SASEGT. The CDR3 length is 14 residues. The CDR3 coding sequence is TGTGCCAGCAGGAGGGTCGCGAACACCGGGGAGCTGTTTTTT. Translation gives CASRRVANTGELFF.

CDR3 in DNA: TGTGCCAGCAGCTCCGGGGGTTGGGTAACTGAAGCTTTCTTT. As protein: CASSSGGWVTEAFF. J is TRBJ1-1 and V is TRBV5-4; D perhaps matches TRBD1 (5 bases). Germline-derived CDR1 and CDR2 are SGHNT and YYREEE (reference sequence). V was cut by 3 bases and J by 5 bases, with 14 bases left in between. The CDR3 length is 14 residues.

CDR3 residues: CASSQDRAMNTEAFF. The CDR3 nucleotides read TGTGCCAGCAGCCAGGACAGAGCCATGAACACTGAAGCTTTCTTT. The V gene is TRBV5-6, the J gene TRBJ1-1; D perhaps matches TRBD1 (6 bases). The CDR3 sequence is 15 residues long. V shed 4 bases and J shed 0 bases, with 13 bases lying between them. The germline gives CDR1 SGHDT, CDR2 YYEEEE.

In this sample, this clone turned up once. This chain joins TRBV7-8 and TRBJ1-5, with D maybe TRBD1 (6 bases). Trimming left V 2 bases short and J 7 bases short, with 9 bases between. The CDR3 is 13 residues long. Germline V lookup: CDR1 SGHVS, CDR2 FQNEAQ. CDR3 protein: CASSLNRDQPQHF. The CDR3 coding sequence is TGTGCCAGCAGCTTAAACAGGGACCAGCCCCAGCATTTT.

The chain uses TRBV28 and TRBJ1-2; D not certain. CDR1 is MDHEN, CDR2 SYDVKM, per germline. CDR3 length: 15 residues. V was shortened by 6 bases and J by 8 bases, with 22 bases between the two germline ends. DNA for the CDR3: TGTGCCAGCAGCCTCCGCGGCAGCCTCCTGAGGGGCTACACCTTC. Its translation is CASSLRGSLLRGYTF.

This clone showed up just a few times. This rearrangement joins TRBV27 to TRBJ2-7; 7 bases fit TRBD1. From germline, CDR1 is MNHEY and CDR2 SMNVEV (reference sequence). This CDR3 is 14 amino acids long. J was trimmed by 3 bases and V by 4 bases; bases with no gene match: 6. CDR3 residues: CASSSRTGHYEQYF. CDR3 coding DNA: TGTGCCAGCAGTTCCCGGACAGGACACTACGAGCAGTACTTC.

The CDR3 sequence: CAISERGGTATGELFF. The DNA of the CDR3 is TGTGCCATCAGTGAACGAGGCGGGACGGCCACCGGGGAGCTGTTTTTT. The rearrangement uses TRBV10-3 and TRBJ2-2; D may be TRBD2 (6 bases). Trimming removed 3 bases from V and 4 bases from J, with 15 bases in between. Germline V gene data show CDR1 as ENHRY and CDR2 as SYGVKD. There are 16 residues in the CDR3.

The chain links TRBV7-6 to TRBJ1-1; 7 bases are a match to TRBD1. Germline V lookup: CDR1 SGHVS, CDR2 FNYEAQ. This CDR3 is built from 16 residues. Trimming at V came to 0 bases and at J to 5 bases, leaving 9 bases not matched to a gene. As DNA, the CDR3 is TGTGCCAGCAGCTTAGCGGGGGCAGGGGGATGGACTGAAGCTTTCTTT. It yields the protein CASSLAGAGGWTEAFF.

The chain joins TRBV19 to TRBJ2-2; 7 bases line up with TRBD2. Germline V gene lookup returns CDR1 LNHDA and CDR2 SQIVND (reference sequence). The V gene end was trimmed by 4 bases and the J gene end by 4 bases; junction bases not matched to a gene: 3. The CDR3 has 14 residues. The DNA for the CDR3 is TGTGCCAGTAGTACGGCTAGCGGCACCGGGGAGCTGTTTTTT. Its translation is CASSTASGTGELFF.

The V and J genes are TRBV21-1 and TRBJ2-7; TRBD2, as called in the table, went unchecked against the DNA. TRBV21-1 is a pseudogene locus. The CDR3 sequence is 17 residues long. CDR3 nucleotides: TGTGCCAGCAGCAAAGCTCCGACTAGCGGGAGTACCTACGAGCAGTACTTC. Amino acids: CASSKAPTSGSTYEQYF.

The chain has TRBV29-1 and TRBJ1-1; D possibly corresponds to TRBD1 (6 bases). Germline V lookup: CDR1 SQVTM, CDR2 ANQGSEA. V was cut by 3 bases and J by 1 base, with 9 bases left in between. The CDR3 spans 13 residues. CDR3 amino acids: CSVDPRGNTEAFF. CDR3 DNA sequence: TGCAGCGTTGACCCCAGGGGGAACACTGAAGCTTTCTTT.

The chain is built from TRBV9 and TRBJ1-1; weak D call: TRBD1 (6 bases). The germline V and J ends were trimmed by 0 bases and 5 bases, with 14 bases remaining between them. The V gene's germline CDR1 is SGDLS and CDR2 YYNGEE. CDR3 length: 15 residues. CDR3 coding DNA: TGTGCCAGCAGCGTAGAGGCAGGGGATGGGACTGAAGCTTTCTTT. The encoded protein is CASSVEAGDGTEAFF.

The chain joins TRBV11-2 to TRBJ2-7, with a weak D call TRBD1 (6 bases). Trimming took off 7 bases at V and 0 bases at J, with 10 bases between the two ends. The CDR3 spans 13 residues. Germline V CDR1 and CDR2: SGHAT, FQNNGV. CDR3 amino acids: CASTGAISYEQYF. The CDR3 DNA reads TGTGCCAGCACAGGGGCCATCTCCTACGAGCAGTACTTC.

This clone has a single count. This chain's CDR3 is CSVAIAGGLAKNIQYF. CDR3 nucleotides: TGCAGCGTTGCAATAGCGGGAGGGCTAGCCAAAAACATTCAGTACTTC. The chain couples TRBV29-1 to TRBJ2-4; 11 bases map to TRBD2. CDR1 is SQVTM and CDR2 is ANQGSEA in the germline V gene. Trimming at V came to 4 bases and at J to 0 bases, leaving 5 bases not matched to a gene. The CDR3 length is 16 residues.

The chain joins TRBV28 to TRBJ1-2, with 8 bases aligning to TRBD1. V dropped 6 bases and J dropped 3; count of bases not matched to a gene: 9. The germline CDR1 and CDR2 sequences are MDHEN and SYDVKM. The CDR3 is 15 amino acids. DNA for the CDR3: TGTGCCAGCAGGGCGTTCGGACAGGGCGACTATGGCTACACCTTC. Protein sequence: CASRAFGQGDYGYTF.